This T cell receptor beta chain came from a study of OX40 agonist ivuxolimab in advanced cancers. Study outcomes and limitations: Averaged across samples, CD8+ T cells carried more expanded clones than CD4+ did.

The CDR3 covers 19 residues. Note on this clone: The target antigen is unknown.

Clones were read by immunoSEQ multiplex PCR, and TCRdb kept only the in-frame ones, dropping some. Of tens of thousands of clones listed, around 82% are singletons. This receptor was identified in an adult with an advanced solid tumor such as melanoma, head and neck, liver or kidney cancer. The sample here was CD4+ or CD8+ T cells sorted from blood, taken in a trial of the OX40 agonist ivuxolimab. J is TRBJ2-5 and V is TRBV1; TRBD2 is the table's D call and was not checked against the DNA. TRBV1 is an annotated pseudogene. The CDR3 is CTSSQGKLAGGLIQETQYF. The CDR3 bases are TGCACCAGCAGCCAGGGGAAACTAGCGGGAGGACTGATCCAAGAGACCCAGTACTTC.